This TCR beta chain stems from a study of low-dose radiotherapy and immunotherapy resistance in tumors. Across the whole study: Doses of 0.5 Gy per fraction every 2 weeks, totaling 6.5 Gy, went to Cohort 1.

Time point given: after trial treatment. Treatment described: LDRT plus nivolumab, ipilimumab, low-dose cyclophosphamide and aspirin (RACIN trial). This CDR3 is 13 amino acids long. V lost 5 bases and J 5 bases, leaving 9 bases between the germline ends. Germline CDR1 and CDR2: LGHDT and YNNKEL (reference sequence). Covering alpha and beta chains, TRAV- and TRBV-specific primers were used for the first-strand cDNA. The authors amplified TCRs for around 20 PCR cycles with a constant-region primer and a V-primer adapter. TCRdb processed the reads anew with MiXCR; each CDR3 protein has one entry. This table has 65,000 to 85,000 distinct CDR3 sequences, about 17% appearing once. This clonotype was seen repeatedly, ten times or more.

The receptor was derived from a male donor with prostate cancer. The specimen comprised PBMCs, sampled after low-dose radiotherapy plus immunotherapy. This chain uses TRBV3-1 with TRBJ2-2; maybe TRBD2 (5 bases). The CDR3 DNA follows: TGTGCCAGCAGCACCGGGGATACCGGGGAGCTGTTTTTT. Encoded protein: CASSTGDTGELFF.